This T cell receptor (beta chain) was identified in a study of cytomegalovirus exposure and HLA in healthy donors. This donor's CMV serostatus went unrecorded. As to this clone: Its target is unknown.

Study-wide results and limits: In vitro assays verified that a few CMV-associated chains recognized CMV antigens specifically.

Researchers ran the PCR with 60 Vbeta and 13 Jbeta primers. Authors' data handling: In a later analysis, tens of millions of unique TCR beta chains included roughly 11 million shared by two or more donors. Sequencing used immunoSEQ multiplex PCR; TCRdb keeps in-frame clones, though not all of them. The DNA gave D and trimming, while V, J and clone size come from that table. The sample holds about 130,000 clones; 60% to 75% are singletons and the top ten take approximately 1.6%. This CDR3 has 15 amino acids. CDR1 is MNHEY and CDR2 is SVGAGI in the germline V gene. The ends were cut back, 6 bases at V and 7 bases at J, with 22 bases in the middle.

The sequenced sample consisted of PBMCs. The receptor was derived from a human donor in good health. The rearrangement links TRBV6-5 to TRBJ2-7, with D possibly matching TRBD1 (6 bases). CDR3 bases: TGTGCCAGCAGCTACACAGGGTCCCGAACGACTGAGCAGTACTTC. Amino acids: CASSYTGSRTTEQYF.